This T cell receptor beta chain was documented in a study of cytomegalovirus exposure and HLA in healthy donors. As for the study in general: The 90 to 150 validation repertoires used a platform that matched the one used for the approximately 700 first-cohort repertoires, as a later analysis reported.

Germline assignment: CDR1 SGHRS and CDR2 YFSETQ. The V gene lost 2 bases and the J gene lost 4 bases, with 12 bases spanning the gap. There are 14 residues in the CDR3. The donors were part of the validation cohort of roughly 110 subjects. That cohort was separate from the first cohort, which comprised 666 subjects. Repertoires were generated with immunoSEQ multiplex PCR, while TCRdb's copy carries only in-frame clones and drops some. The sample lists around 200,000 clones; approximately 84% were seen once. This chain links TRBV5-1 with TRBJ1-2, with D unresolved. Material for sequencing was PBMCs. This receptor was identified in a woman in her late teens or twenties in good health and CMV-seropositive. The DNA for the CDR3 is TGCGCCAGCAGCTTTGAAGGGAGGCCCTATGGCTACACCTTC. Protein sequence: CASSFEGRPYGYTF.